The 17 T cell receptor beta chains presented below share a single source sample, sequenced in a study of blood T cell repertoires in COVID-19. Here immunoSEQ multiplex PCR was the method, and the copy in TCRdb shows in-frame clones only, minus some. The sample gives about 230,000 clones, 80% to 85% of which show up once; roughly 30% is in the top ten. Sequenced material: peripheral blood. Receptors originate from a man in his forties with acute or convalescent COVID-19.

V is TRBV10-3 and J is TRBJ2-7; D is possibly TRBD2 (6 bases). Trimming took 7 bases from V and 0 from J, leaving 10 bases between them. This CDR3 has 13 residues. The germline V gene has CDR1 ENHRY and CDR2 SYGVKD. Here the CDR3 reads CAIKGGNSYEQYF. The CDR3 DNA sequence: TGTGCCATCAAAGGCGGGAACTCCTACGAGCAGTACTTC.

The J gene is TRBJ2-2, the V gene TRBV5-4; tentative D call: TRBD1 (6 bases). Trimming removed 10 bases at V and 0 bases at J, with 10 bases between. The CDR3 is 13 residues long. CDR1 and CDR2 (germline): SGHNT, YYREEE (reference sequence). The CDR3 region is CAGRQANTGELFF. The CDR3, as DNA: TGTGCCGGAAGACAGGCGAACACCGGGGAGCTGTTTTTT.

V usage is TRBV19 and J usage is TRBJ1-2; 7 nucleotides align to TRBD1. The ends lost 8 bases at V and 0 bases at J; junction bases unmatched: 6. CDR1 and CDR2 (germline): LNHDA, SQIVND (reference sequence). This CDR3 spans 14 amino acids. CDR3 DNA sequence: TGTGCCAGTTTACCAGGGGGGACTAACTATGGCTACACCTTC. It translates to CASLPGGTNYGYTF.

This clone appeared a few times. One end of the junction fails to match germline, which may point to a read error. The CDR3 spells CASSEDGVSDGYTF. The CDR3 DNA reads as TGTGCCAGCAGCGAAGACGGGGTAAGCGATGGCTACACCTTC. This chain joins TRBV2 and TRBJ1-2; D not certain. From germline, CDR1 is SNHLY and CDR2 FYNNEI. The CDR3 contains 14 residues.

In its sample, this clone was seen a few times. V and J are TRBV15 and TRBJ1-5; 9 bases map to TRBD1. V trimming: 7 bases; J trimming: 4 bases; junction bases outside the gene matches: 8. CDR1 is LNHNV, CDR2 YYDKDF, per germline (reference sequence). The CDR3 loop spans 15 amino acids. For the CDR3, the DNA is TGTGCCACCACCCAAGGACAGGGGTGGAATCAGCCCCAGCATTTT. Its translation: CATTQGQGWNQPQHF.

The chain combines TRBV11-2 with TRBJ1-1; D perhaps matches TRBD1 (5 bases). V lost 5 bases and J lost 0, with 10 bases in between. This CDR3 contains 14 residues. Germline-derived CDR1 and CDR2 are SGHAT and FQNNGV. In DNA form, the CDR3 reads TGTGCCAGCAGCCGTAGACAGTTGAACACTGAAGCTTTCTTT. Translating it yields CASSRRQLNTEAFF.

The chain uses TRBV2 and TRBJ1-2, with D uncertain. Germline values: CDR1 SNHLY, CDR2 FYNNEI. The CDR3 has 13 amino acids. V gave up 1 base and J gave up 6 bases, with 9 bases separating them. CDR3 protein: CASSEETLDGYTF. CDR3 coding DNA: TGTGCCAGCAGTGAAGAGACACTGGATGGCTACACCTTC.

The CDR3 sequence is CASSYSIGGQGPLNTEAFF. CDR3 nucleotide sequence: TGTGCCAGCAGTTACTCGATCGGGGGACAGGGGCCCCTGAACACTGAAGCTTTCTTT. The chain is built from TRBV6-2 or TRBV6-3 and TRBJ1-1; 10 bases match TRBD1. This CDR3 comprises 19 residues. CDR1 is MNHEY, CDR2 SVGEGT, per germline. With 0 bases clipped from V and 0 bases from J, the junction kept 10 bases outside the gene matches.

The chain joins TRBV19 to TRBJ1-1; TRBD1 matches at 8 bases. From germline, CDR1 is LNHDA and CDR2 SQIVND (reference sequence). V was clipped by 5 bases and J by 11 bases; unmatched bases: 10. This CDR3 spans 13 amino acids. CDR3 DNA: TGTGCCAGTAGTGCCAAGACAGGGGTCGGTGCTTTCTTT. Translation gives CASSAKTGVGAFF.

V and J are TRBV30 and TRBJ2-3; D is ambiguous. The CDR3 has 15 residues. V shed 0 bases and J shed 0 bases, with 10 bases lying between them. From germline, CDR1 is GTSNPN and CDR2 SVGIG (reference sequence). The CDR3: CAWSVRGISTDTQYF. Here the CDR3 DNA reads TGTGCCTGGAGTGTACGAGGTATTAGCACAGATACGCAGTATTTT.

The gene calls are TRBV9 and TRBJ2-1; 11 nucleotides agree with TRBD2. The CDR3 runs to 16 residues. The ends lost 4 bases at V and 3 bases at J; junction bases unmatched: 6. CDR1 and CDR2 from the germline V gene are SGDLS and YYNGEE. The CDR3 coding sequence is TGTGCCAGCAGCCCAACCGGGACTAGCGGCTACAATGAGCAGTTCTTC. Amino acid sequence: CASSPTGTSGYNEQFF.

The chain carries TRBV7-3 and TRBJ2-1; 7 nucleotides agree with TRBD2. Trimming cost V 5 bases and J 4 bases; bases outside gene matches: 5. CDR1 SGHTA and CDR2 FQGTGA come from the germline V gene. CDR3 length: 14 amino acids. Written as DNA, the CDR3 is TGTGCCAGCAGCCTGAACGGGGGGTACAATGAGCAGTTCTTC. Residues: CASSLNGGYNEQFF.

This clone was recorded at least ten times. For the CDR3, the DNA is TGTGCCAGCAGAACCGGGACAGGGGGCCACACAGATACGCAGTATTTT. Amino acids: CASRTGTGGHTDTQYF. The gene calls are TRBV5-6 and TRBJ2-3, with 12 positions matching TRBD1. The V gene's germline CDR1 is SGHDT and CDR2 YYEEEE. This CDR3 is built from 16 residues. V was pared by 5 bases and J by 2 bases, with 6 bases of the junction left unmatched.

The chain carries TRBV27 and TRBJ2-1, with 7 bases fitting TRBD2. V lost 5 bases to trimming and J lost 3 bases; unmatched junction nucleotides: 4. The CDR3 has 14 amino acids. Germline-derived CDR1 and CDR2 are MNHEY and SMNVEV (reference sequence). The CDR3 bases are TGTGCCAGCAGTCGGGAGGCCTTCTACAATGAGCAGTTCTTC. Amino acid sequence: CASSREAFYNEQFF.

The chain uses TRBV5-1 and TRBJ2-5; 10 bases line up with TRBD1. Germline V gene data show CDR1 as SGHRS and CDR2 as YFSETQ. The CDR3 consists of 15 residues. V was clipped by 7 bases and J by 5 bases; unmatched bases: 11. DNA for the CDR3: TGCGCCAGCTTAAGATTGACAGGGGGCACGGAGACCCAGTACTTC. This codes for CASLRLTGGTETQYF.

The sample holds many counts of this clone. The V call is TRBV11-2, the J call TRBJ2-1, with 7 bases aligning to TRBD2. The CDR3 runs 15 residues. With V trimmed by 3 bases and J by 9 bases, 11 bases remained unmatched. Germline V CDR1 and CDR2: SGHAT, FQNNGV. The DNA for the CDR3 is TGTGCCAGCAGCTTGGGCGGGAGCAGTTTGAGTGAGCAGTTCTTC. It codes for CASSLGGSSLSEQFF.

The rearrangement uses TRBV6-1 and TRBJ1-5; perhaps TRBD1 as D (6 bases). Germline V lookup: CDR1 MNHNS, CDR2 SASEGT. V was pared by 1 base and J by 3 bases, with 16 bases between. The CDR3 totals 17 residues. The CDR3 loop is CASSEDPANRVNQPQHF. DNA of the CDR3: TGTGCCAGCAGTGAAGATCCAGCAAACAGGGTCAATCAGCCCCAGCATTTT.